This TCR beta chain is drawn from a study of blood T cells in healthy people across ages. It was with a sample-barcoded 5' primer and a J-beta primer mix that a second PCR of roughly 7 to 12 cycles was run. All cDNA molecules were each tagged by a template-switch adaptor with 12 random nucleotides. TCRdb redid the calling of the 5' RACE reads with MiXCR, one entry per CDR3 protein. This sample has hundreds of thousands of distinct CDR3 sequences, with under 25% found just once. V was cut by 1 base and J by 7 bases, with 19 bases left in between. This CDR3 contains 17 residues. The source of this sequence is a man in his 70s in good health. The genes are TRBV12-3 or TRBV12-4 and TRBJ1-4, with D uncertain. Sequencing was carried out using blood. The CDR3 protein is CASSLGSTVISGEKLFF. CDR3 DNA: TGTGCCAGCAGTTTAGGCAGCACGGTGATTTCGGGTGAAAAACTGTTTTTT.